Reported below is one T cell receptor beta chain. Its antigen remains unknown. This entry is derived from a study of beta chain features in type 1 diabetes. Findings and limits, study-wide: For TCRB rearrangement, an influence of HLA type remained unresolved here. Patients with Type 1 diabetes showed moderately but significantly shorter TCRB CDR3s in all four CD4+ subsets.

Expressed TCRB transcripts got sequenced, as all isolated RNA was reverse transcribed. Naive, central memory and regulatory T cell samples averaged roughly 3.6 million reads. Generated by immunoSEQ multiplex PCR, the TCRdb table keeps only in-frame clones and is missing some. The sample gives approximately 50,000 clones, about 40% of which show up once; more than 1.4% is in the top ten. Sorted populations were all over 95% pure. The clonotype was recovered from a man aged 25 to 40 with type 1 diabetes. The sequenced sample consisted of Tregs from blood.

The CDR3 loop reads CASSSGTSGTEQYF. DNA of the CDR3: TGTGCCAGCAGTTCCGGGACTAGCGGGACGGAGCAGTACTTC. This chain uses TRBV6-1 with TRBJ2-7, with TRBD2 matching 13 bases. Looked up from germline, CDR1 is MNHNS and CDR2 is SASEGT. V gave up 5 bases and J gave up 7 bases; unmatched junction bases: 5. This CDR3 has 14 residues.